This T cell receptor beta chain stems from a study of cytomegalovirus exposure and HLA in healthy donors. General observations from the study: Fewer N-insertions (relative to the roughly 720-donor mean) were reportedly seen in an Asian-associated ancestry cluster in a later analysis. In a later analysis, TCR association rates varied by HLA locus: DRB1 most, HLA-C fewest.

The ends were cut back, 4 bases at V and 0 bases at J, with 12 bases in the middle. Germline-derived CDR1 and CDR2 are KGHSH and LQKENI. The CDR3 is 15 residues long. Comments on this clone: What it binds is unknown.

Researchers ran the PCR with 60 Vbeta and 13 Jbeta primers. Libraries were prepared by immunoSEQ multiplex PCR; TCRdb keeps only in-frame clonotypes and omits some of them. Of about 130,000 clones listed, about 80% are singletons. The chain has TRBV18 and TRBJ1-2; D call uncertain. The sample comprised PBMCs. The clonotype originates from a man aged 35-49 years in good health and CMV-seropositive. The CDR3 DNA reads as TGTGCCAGCTCACTTACAGACGGTTCTAACTATGGCTACACCTTC. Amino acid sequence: CASSLTDGSNYGYTF.